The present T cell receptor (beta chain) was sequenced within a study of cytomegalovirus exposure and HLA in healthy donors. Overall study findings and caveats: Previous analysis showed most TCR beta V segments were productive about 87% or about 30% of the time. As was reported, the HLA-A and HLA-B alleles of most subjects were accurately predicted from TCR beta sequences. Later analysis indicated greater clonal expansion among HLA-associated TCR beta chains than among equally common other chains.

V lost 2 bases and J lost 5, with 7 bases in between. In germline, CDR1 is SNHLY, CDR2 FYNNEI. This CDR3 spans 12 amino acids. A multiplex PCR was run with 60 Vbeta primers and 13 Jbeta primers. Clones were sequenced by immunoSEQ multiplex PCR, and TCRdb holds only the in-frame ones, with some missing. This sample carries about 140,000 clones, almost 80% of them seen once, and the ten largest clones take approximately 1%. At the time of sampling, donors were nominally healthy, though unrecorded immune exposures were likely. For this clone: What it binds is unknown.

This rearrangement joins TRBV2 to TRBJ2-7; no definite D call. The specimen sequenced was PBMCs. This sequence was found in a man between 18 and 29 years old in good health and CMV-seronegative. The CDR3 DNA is TGTGCCAGCAGTGAATTTACAGACGAGCAGTACTTC. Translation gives CASSEFTDEQYF.